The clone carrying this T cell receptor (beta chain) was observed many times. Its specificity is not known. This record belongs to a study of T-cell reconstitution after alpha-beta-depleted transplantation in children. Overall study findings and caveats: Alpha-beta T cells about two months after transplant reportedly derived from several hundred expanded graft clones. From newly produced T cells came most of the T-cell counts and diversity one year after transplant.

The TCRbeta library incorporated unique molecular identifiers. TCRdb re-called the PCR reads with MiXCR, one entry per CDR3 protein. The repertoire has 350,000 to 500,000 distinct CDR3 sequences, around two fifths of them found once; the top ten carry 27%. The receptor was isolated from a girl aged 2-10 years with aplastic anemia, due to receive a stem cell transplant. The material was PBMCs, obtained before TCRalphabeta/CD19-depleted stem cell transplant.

The DNA of the CDR3 is TGCAGTGCTAGAGAGGGGGGCAGGGGGCTGGAGACCCAGTACTTC. It encodes CSAREGGRGLETQYF. V is TRBV20-1 and J is TRBJ2-5, with TRBD1 matching over 8 bases. CDR1 is DFQATT and CDR2 is SNEGSKA in the germline V gene (reference sequence). This CDR3 is built from 15 residues. Trimming at V came to 0 bases and at J to 5 bases, leaving 8 bases not matched to a gene.